The T cell receptor beta chain under discussion was sequenced for a study of blood T cell repertoires in COVID-19. Study at large: Sites in the United States, Italy and Spain provided acute and convalescent COVID-19 samples. PBMCs, B-cell-depleted T cells, or T cells provided the cDNA or gDNA that made up the material.

In the authors' methods: Researchers report that nucleated cell counts were estimated from reference gene primer amplification. Measured with immunoSEQ multiplex PCR; TCRdb has only the in-frame clones, and not every one. The D gene and trimming were derived from the DNA, and the V and J assignments and clone size from that table. The repertoire holds approximately 120,000 clones, with 84% as singletons. The specimen sequenced was peripheral blood. This TCR derives from a woman of 80 years or more with active or convalescent COVID-19.

CDR3 residues: CASSLETSGSGRFF. Here the CDR3 DNA reads TGCGCCAGCAGCTTGGAGACTAGCGGGAGTGGAAGGTTCTTC. The genes are TRBV5-1 and TRBJ2-1; 12 nucleotides align to TRBD2. The CDR3 sequence is 14 residues long. CDR1 SGHRS and CDR2 YFSETQ come from the germline V gene. With 0 bases clipped from V and 15 bases from J, the junction kept 7 bases outside the gene matches.